Listed below are T cell receptor beta chains from one sample, sequenced in a study of identical twins. TCRdb processed the 5' RACE reads anew with MiXCR; each CDR3 protein has one entry. The sample shows just under 550,000 distinct CDR3 sequences, 12% to 15% of them seen only once. This sample was also put to use in a study of yellow fever vaccine responses in identical twins.

Sequenced input: CD4+ T cells sorted from blood. These receptors were taken from a woman aged 18-29 years in good health. Each CDR3 is given with its conserved first and last residue. The D gene is left open where the match is weak.

j_call	v_call	d_call	cdr3_aa
TRBJ2-5	TRBV5-1	.	CASSTKQGGGAQYF
TRBJ2-3	TRBV5-6	.	CASSPTGASTDTQYF
TRBJ1-2	TRBV5-1	TRBD1	CASSRTGDGYTF
TRBJ1-1	TRBV4-1	.	CASSQEIRQRNTEAFF
TRBJ2-7	TRBV2	.	CATIQGSRGEQYF
TRBJ2-7	TRBV5-5	TRBD2	CASSLSGSRVYEQYF
TRBJ2-1	TRBV4-1	TRBD1	CASSHNRGLEQFF
TRBJ2-7	TRBV4-2	TRBD1	CASSQDPTGDDQYF
TRBJ2-7	TRBV29-1	TRBD2	CSVAGTSGNYEQYF
TRBJ2-3	TRBV2	.	CARTMVKQYF
TRBJ2-1	TRBV5-1	.	CASSVRDPSYNEQFF
TRBJ2-2	TRBV2	.	CASTIQSDAGELFF
TRBJ2-3	TRBV5-1	TRBD1	CASIDRADTQYF
TRBJ2-3	TRBV6-5	.	CASSYGPGTQYF
TRBJ2-2	TRBV10-3	.	CAIREVAGELFF
TRBJ2-1	TRBV12-3/TRBV12-4	TRBD2	CASSVGGAVYNEQFF
TRBJ2-7	TRBV20-1	.	CSARGGQYEQYF
TRBJ1-2	TRBV28	TRBD1	CASRRSGTGDDYGYTF
TRBJ1-5	TRBV12-3/TRBV12-4	.	CASRLGVNQPQHF
TRBJ2-1	TRBV5-1	.	CASSWTAYNEQFF
TRBJ1-5	TRBV20-1	.	CSARDLQTPENQPQHF
TRBJ2-1	TRBV5-6	TRBD2	CASSLGMLAVNEQFF
TRBJ2-1	TRBV7-9	TRBD2	CASSYVAGVSYNEQFF
TRBJ1-6	TRBV12-3/TRBV12-4	.	CASSLMTRNSPLHF
TRBJ2-5	TRBV29-1	.	CSVGGAQETQYF
TRBJ2-1	TRBV25-1	.	CASSNRARNEQFF
TRBJ2-3	TRBV29-1	.	CSVSNTDTQYF
TRBJ2-3	TRBV20-1	TRBD2	CSASRGLAGDPITDTQYF
TRBJ2-1	TRBV5-1	TRBD2	CASSSHMGLAYNEQFF
TRBJ2-2	TRBV12-3/TRBV12-4	TRBD1	CASSSSWTGWTGELFF
TRBJ2-5	TRBV5-1	TRBD1	CASSRSTTGGMGETQYF
TRBJ2-7	TRBV10-3	.	CAISEMLDSYEQYF
TRBJ2-2	TRBV20-1	.	CSARDWAGEGLFF
TRBJ2-2	TRBV3-1	TRBD2	CASSQASGNTGELFF
TRBJ2-3	TRBV20-1	.	CSAPGPLTDTQYF
TRBJ1-6	TRBV9	.	CASSVAFSHSPLHF
TRBJ2-1	TRBV15	TRBD1	CATSREQGAAYNEQFF
TRBJ2-5	TRBV11-2	.	CASSLGRVQETQYF
TRBJ2-3	TRBV5-1	TRBD2	CASSHQTSGTSTDTQYF
TRBJ2-1	TRBV12-3/TRBV12-4	.	CASSLSPTYNEQFF
TRBJ1-2	TRBV12-3/TRBV12-4	.	CASSLGTAGYTF
TRBJ2-3	TRBV6-1	TRBD1	CASIGTAVDTQYF
TRBJ2-7	TRBV7-9	TRBD2	CASNLAGGGEQYF